This T cell receptor beta chain was sequenced during a study of T-cell reconstitution after alpha-beta-depleted transplantation in children. This sample's TCRbeta library carried unique molecular identifier barcodes. TCRdb independently ran MiXCR on the PCR reads; one entry per CDR3 protein. Seen here are 420,000 or so distinct CDR3 sequences, approximately 11% observed once, and the top ten hold 4.5% to 6%. V was clipped by 5 bases and J by 7 bases; unmatched bases: 17. CDR1 is DFQATT, CDR2 SNEGSKA, per germline (reference sequence). The CDR3 consists of 19 residues. Sequencing was performed on PBMCs from the stem cell graft donor, taken from the stem cell graft. V usage is TRBV20-1 and J usage is TRBJ2-1, with TRBD2 identical over 16 bases. The TCR originated in a human donor who donated a stem cell graft to a child with acute myeloid leukemia. The CDR3 reads CSAHAPGLAGGTQFNEQFF. CDR3 DNA: TGCAGTGCTCACGCTCCGGGACTAGCGGGGGGGACCCAATTTAATGAGCAGTTCTTC.